A selection of T cell receptor beta chains follows, all from one sample in a study of T-cell reconstitution after alpha-beta-depleted transplantation in children. TCRdb ran MiXCR on the PCR reads and lists one entry per CDR3 protein. The sample shows hundreds of thousands of distinct CDR3 sequences, 23% of them seen only once. The input for sequencing was PBMCs, mostly from graft donor cells, taken 360 days after TCRalphabeta/CD19-depleted stem cell transplant. These TCRs come from a boy under three years old who had a stem cell transplant for acute myeloid leukemia, so the T cells may come from the graft donor. The CDR3 runs from the conserved cysteine through the conserved F or W. Fields, in order: V gene, J gene, D gene, clone size, CDR3 protein, CDR3 DNA. The D gene is left open where the match is weak. Some rows mark clone size as missing; the rest say once, few, many or name a class of expanded clone.

v_gene: TRBV6-1; j_gene: TRBJ1-4; d_gene: -; abundance: few; CDR3aa: CASRGLGAKNEKLFF; CDR3nt: TGTGCCAGCAGAGGCTTAGGGGCTAAGAATGAAAAACTGTTTTTT
v_gene: TRBV29-1; j_gene: TRBJ2-7; d_gene: -; abundance: many; CDR3aa: CSVAGQSYEQYF; CDR3nt: TGCAGCGTTGCCGGACAGTCCTACGAGCAGTACTTC
v_gene: TRBV6-6; j_gene: TRBJ1-2; d_gene: -; abundance: few; CDR3aa: CASSKAIYGYTF; CDR3nt: TGTGCCAGCAGCAAGGCTATCTATGGCTACACCTTC
v_gene: TRBV6-6; j_gene: TRBJ1-2; d_gene: -; abundance: -; CDR3aa: CASSYPGDEGYTF; CDR3nt: TGTGCCAGCAGTTACCCGGGAGATGAGGGCTACACCTTC
v_gene: TRBV29-1; j_gene: TRBJ1-1; d_gene: -; abundance: -; CDR3aa: CSVRGRLNTEAFF; CDR3nt: TGCAGCGTTCGAGGCAGACTCAACACTGAAGCTTTCTTT
v_gene: TRBV11-1; j_gene: TRBJ2-3; d_gene: -; abundance: -; CDR3aa: CASSYGKTRSRGSDTQYF; CDR3nt: TGTGCCAGCAGCTATGGGAAGACCAGATCACGGGGCTCCGATACGCAGTATTTT
v_gene: TRBV27; j_gene: TRBJ2-1; d_gene: -; abundance: few; CDR3aa: CASSPGGTFYNEQFF; CDR3nt: TGTGCCAGCTCACCCGGAGGGACCTTCTACAATGAGCAGTTCTTC
v_gene: TRBV20-1; j_gene: TRBJ2-2; d_gene: TRBD1; abundance: -; CDR3aa: CSATTGGTAELFF; CDR3nt: TGCAGTGCTACGACAGGGGGCACCGCGGAGCTGTTTTTT
v_gene: TRBV7-8; j_gene: TRBJ2-5; d_gene: TRBD1; abundance: many; CDR3aa: CASSQVPPTGGQETQYF; CDR3nt: TGTGCCAGCAGCCAAGTCCCTCCGACAGGGGGTCAAGAGACCCAGTACTTC
v_gene: TRBV29-1; j_gene: TRBJ2-7; d_gene: -; abundance: many; CDR3aa: CSVEEWDGDEQYF; CDR3nt: TGCAGCGTTGAAGAATGGGACGGAGATGAGCAGTACTTC
v_gene: TRBV20-1; j_gene: TRBJ2-1; d_gene: TRBD2; abundance: -; CDR3aa: CSARDAVASGGAEQFF; CDR3nt: TGCAGTGCTAGAGATGCCGTTGCTAGCGGGGGGGCGGAGCAGTTCTTC
v_gene: TRBV12-3/TRBV12-4; j_gene: TRBJ2-3; d_gene: TRBD1; abundance: -; CDR3aa: CASSSGQGIADTQYF; CDR3nt: TGTGCCAGCAGTTCTGGACAGGGGATCGCAGATACGCAGTATTTT
v_gene: TRBV2; j_gene: TRBJ2-7; d_gene: -; abundance: many; CDR3aa: CARKRGTDYEQYF; CDR3nt: TGTGCCAGAAAAAGGGGGACCGACTACGAGCAGTACTTC
v_gene: TRBV6-5; j_gene: TRBJ2-5; d_gene: -; abundance: many; CDR3aa: CASSYGYRQETQYF; CDR3nt: TGTGCCAGCAGTTACGGGTATCGTCAAGAGACCCAGTACTTC
v_gene: TRBV10-3; j_gene: TRBJ1-6; d_gene: TRBD1; abundance: -; CDR3aa: CAIRVRDRYNSPLHF; CDR3nt: TGTGCCATCAGGGTTCGGGACAGATATAATTCACCCCTCCACTTT
v_gene: TRBV20-1; j_gene: TRBJ2-7; d_gene: -; abundance: -; CDR3aa: CSARDGSRGSSYEQYF; CDR3nt: TGCAGTGCTAGAGACGGTAGCCGGGGTAGCTCCTACGAGCAGTACTTC
v_gene: TRBV4-1; j_gene: TRBJ2-1; d_gene: -; abundance: -; CDR3aa: CASSQDPSYNEQFF; CDR3nt: TGCGCCAGCAGCCAGGACCCGAGTTACAATGAGCAGTTCTTC
v_gene: TRBV2; j_gene: TRBJ2-2; d_gene: -; abundance: -; CDR3aa: CASSEPGARVPGELFF; CDR3nt: TGTGCCAGCAGCGAGCCAGGGGCTCGCGTCCCCGGGGAGCTGTTTTTT
v_gene: TRBV29-1; j_gene: TRBJ2-3; d_gene: TRBD2; abundance: -; CDR3aa: CSVEGGRGVTDTQYF; CDR3nt: TGCAGCGTTGAGGGGGGTCGGGGGGTCACAGATACGCAGTATTTT
v_gene: TRBV12-3/TRBV12-4; j_gene: TRBJ1-5; d_gene: -; abundance: -; CDR3aa: CASSLHGARQPQHF; CDR3nt: TGTGCCAGCAGTTTACATGGGGCTAGACAGCCCCAGCATTTT
v_gene: TRBV20-1; j_gene: TRBJ2-1; d_gene: -; abundance: many; CDR3aa: CSATIRDSHEQFF; CDR3nt: TGCAGTGCTACAATCCGGGACTCCCATGAGCAGTTCTTC
v_gene: TRBV6-6; j_gene: TRBJ1-2; d_gene: TRBD1; abundance: few; CDR3aa: CASSLPLEGANGYTF; CDR3nt: TGTGCCAGCAGTCTCCCCTTAGAGGGGGCCAATGGCTACACCTTC
v_gene: TRBV27; j_gene: TRBJ1-1; d_gene: TRBD1; abundance: many; CDR3aa: CASSFEWDSTEAFF; CDR3nt: TGTGCCAGCAGTTTCGAATGGGACAGCACTGAAGCTTTCTTT
v_gene: TRBV5-1; j_gene: TRBJ2-3; d_gene: TRBD1; abundance: many; CDR3aa: CASSWGQGTLTDTQYF; CDR3nt: TGCGCCAGCAGCTGGGGACAGGGGACCCTCACAGATACGCAGTATTTT
v_gene: TRBV4-1; j_gene: TRBJ2-2; d_gene: TRBD2; abundance: few; CDR3aa: CASSQEASGITGELFF; CDR3nt: TGCGCCAGCAGCCAGGAAGCGAGCGGGATTACCGGGGAGCTGTTTTTT
v_gene: TRBV12-3/TRBV12-4; j_gene: TRBJ2-7; d_gene: -; abundance: many; CDR3aa: CASSPLTSTYEQYF; CDR3nt: TGTGCCAGCAGTCCACTAACTAGCACCTACGAGCAGTACTTC
v_gene: TRBV7-9; j_gene: TRBJ2-1; d_gene: -; abundance: many; CDR3aa: CASSLVGDEQFF; CDR3nt: TGTGCCAGCAGCTTAGTAGGGGATGAGCAGTTCTTC
v_gene: TRBV12-3/TRBV12-4; j_gene: TRBJ2-3; d_gene: TRBD2; abundance: many; CDR3aa: CASSTLSGGAADTQYF; CDR3nt: TGTGCCAGCAGTACCCTTAGCGGGGGGGCAGCAGATACGCAGTATTTT
v_gene: TRBV20-1; j_gene: TRBJ2-7; d_gene: -; abundance: -; CDR3aa: CSAAKLAGSYEQYF; CDR3nt: TGCAGTGCTGCAAAACTCGCGGGCTCCTACGAGCAGTACTTC
v_gene: TRBV12-3/TRBV12-4; j_gene: TRBJ2-1; d_gene: TRBD1; abundance: -; CDR3aa: CASSFSGTGSYEQFF; CDR3nt: TGTGCCAGCAGTTTCTCTGGGACAGGGTCCTATGAGCAGTTCTTC
v_gene: TRBV11-2; j_gene: TRBJ2-3; d_gene: -; abundance: -; CDR3aa: CASSLNPTTDTQYF; CDR3nt: TGTGCCAGCAGCTTAAATCCAACCACAGATACGCAGTATTTT
v_gene: TRBV12-3/TRBV12-4; j_gene: TRBJ2-2; d_gene: TRBD2; abundance: -; CDR3aa: CASSPSPSSGGATNTGELFF; CDR3nt: TGTGCCAGCAGCCCTTCTCCTTCTAGCGGGGGGGCCACGAACACCGGGGAGCTGTTTTTT
v_gene: TRBV15; j_gene: TRBJ2-3; d_gene: TRBD1; abundance: many; CDR3aa: CATSRFGTGATDTQYF; CDR3nt: TGTGCCACCAGCAGATTCGGGACAGGCGCGACAGATACGCAGTATTTT
v_gene: TRBV7-2; j_gene: TRBJ1-2; d_gene: -; abundance: -; CDR3aa: CASSFADSGSSNYGYTF; CDR3nt: TGTGCCAGCAGCTTTGCGGACAGCGGGTCATCTAACTATGGCTACACCTTC
v_gene: TRBV20-1; j_gene: TRBJ2-1; d_gene: -; abundance: -; CDR3aa: CSARTQQFF; CDR3nt: TGCAGTGCTCGAACCCAGCAGTTCTTC
v_gene: TRBV9; j_gene: TRBJ2-1; d_gene: TRBD1; abundance: -; CDR3aa: CASSVPQGAYNEQFF; CDR3nt: TGTGCCAGCAGCGTACCCCAGGGGGCCTACAATGAGCAGTTCTTC
v_gene: TRBV20-1; j_gene: TRBJ2-6; d_gene: -; abundance: many; CDR3aa: CSAISGANVLTF; CDR3nt: TGCAGTGCCATCTCTGGGGCCAACGTCCTGACTTTC
v_gene: TRBV28; j_gene: TRBJ2-5; d_gene: -; abundance: -; CDR3aa: CASSGNRAGKKTQYF; CDR3nt: TGTGCCAGTTCCGGCAACCGGGCAGGGAAGAAGACCCAGTACTTC
v_gene: TRBV20-1; j_gene: TRBJ1-5; d_gene: -; abundance: -; CDR3aa: CSAPYPAEGAGYQPQHF; CDR3nt: TGCAGTGCCCCATACCCTGCAGAAGGGGCAGGCTACCAGCCCCAGCATTTT
v_gene: TRBV11-3; j_gene: TRBJ1-6; d_gene: -; abundance: -; CDR3aa: CASSLANGAALHF; CDR3nt: TGTGCCAGCAGCTTAGCGAACGGGGCAGCCCTCCACTTT
v_gene: TRBV6-1; j_gene: TRBJ2-5; d_gene: -; abundance: few; CDR3aa: CASSEGPNQETQYF; CDR3nt: TGTGCCAGCAGTGAAGGACCTAACCAAGAGACCCAGTACTTC
v_gene: TRBV3-1; j_gene: TRBJ1-1; d_gene: -; abundance: few; CDR3aa: CASSQVDRSAFF; CDR3nt: TGTGCCAGCAGCCAAGTAGACAGGTCGGCTTTCTTT
v_gene: TRBV6-5; j_gene: TRBJ1-2; d_gene: -; abundance: few; CDR3aa: CASSYPDFRNYGYTF; CDR3nt: TGTGCCAGCAGTTACCCGGACTTTCGAAACTATGGCTACACCTTC
v_gene: TRBV21-1; j_gene: TRBJ1-2; d_gene: -; abundance: -; CDR3aa: CASSHKRATDSYGYTF; CDR3nt: TGTGCCAGCAGTCATAAAAGGGCGACGGATTCCTATGGCTACACCTTC
v_gene: TRBV20-1; j_gene: TRBJ2-5; d_gene: TRBD2; abundance: few; CDR3aa: CSARDHSGGARETQYF; CDR3nt: TGCAGTGCTAGAGACCATAGCGGGGGGGCCAGGGAGACCCAGTACTTC
v_gene: TRBV4-3; j_gene: TRBJ1-1; d_gene: TRBD1; abundance: few; CDR3aa: CASSQHSTGDRGAFF; CDR3nt: TGCGCCAGCAGCCAACATTCCACAGGGGACAGAGGGGCTTTCTTT
v_gene: TRBV12-3/TRBV12-4; j_gene: TRBJ1-1; d_gene: -; abundance: -; CDR3aa: CASSTRKGGTEAFF; CDR3nt: TGTGCCAGCAGTACCCGAAAGGGGGGCACTGAAGCTTTCTTT
v_gene: TRBV12-3/TRBV12-4; j_gene: TRBJ2-7; d_gene: -; abundance: few; CDR3aa: CASSLTVITYEQYF; CDR3nt: TGTGCCAGCAGTCTCACCGTCATTACCTACGAGCAGTACTTC